This T cell receptor beta chain emerged from a study of blood T cell repertoires in COVID-19 (dated by TCRdb to 2019 to 2021). Regarding the study in general: Samples covering the acute and convalescent phases of COVID-19 were provided by collaborators in the United States, Italy and Spain. Sample metadata almost always included a de-identified subject ID, COVID-19 status, age in years and sex. The repertoires were made available in a free public database intended to serve as a resource for research on the immune response to SARS-CoV-2. HLA class I and class II types, where available, came from metadata supplied by the sample provider rather than from assay-based typing. The samples were drawn from the first 160 participants of the ongoing ImmuneRACE study and from 1,254 subjects provided by 6 global collaborators. The dataset comprised deeply sampled blood TCRbeta repertoires from subjects exposed to, actively infected with, or recovered from COVID-19. The material from the prospective study consisted of cDNA or gDNA derived from T cells, B-cell-depleted T cells, or PBMCs.

Points the paper makes about the study in general: The quantity of clinical and demographic metadata differed by source and by participant and was supplied without curation.

Each collaborating institution followed its own protocols to collect whole blood in K2EDTA tubes. For TCRbeta analysis, collaborators shipped samples in one of three forms: frozen whole blood, isolated PBMCs, or DNA extracted from either of those sample types. TCRbeta CDR3 regions were amplified from genomic DNA by means of the immunoSEQ Assay, a bias-controlled multiplex PCR. The original methods were these. The number of nucleated cells in each sample was estimated by amplification of reference gene primers within the assay. Sequence reads were collapsed and filtered to measure the absolute abundance of every unique TCRbeta CDR3 rearrangement. For each sample, productive Simpson clonality was calculated as the square root of Simpson's diversity index across productive rearrangements. TCRdb carries this immuneACCESS record with in-frame sequences only. Its versions omit some clonotypes, under half of them owing to an unresolved V gene in the studies checked, with the rest unexplained. The DNA gave D and trimming, while V, J and clone size come from that table. Here the sample has under 170,000 clones; around 86% occur a single time. The ten largest clones take up more than 3% of the sample.

From the cysteine through the phenylalanine, the CDR3 covers 14 amino acids. Left in the record is the CDR3 DNA by itself, 42 bases read in frame from the first base. Germline trimming amounts to 3 bases on V and 6 bases on J, with 2 as the count of junction bases outside the gene matches. Via the germline V gene (reference sequence), CDR1 is MNHEY and CDR2 SMNVEV. In regard to this clone: Its antigen specificity is not known. Base qualities are not provided; no much larger clone lies one nucleotide away.

The receptor was isolated from a man in his 70s with acute or convalescent COVID-19. The sample was peripheral blood. The sequence is built from TRBV27 and TRBJ2-1; TRBD1 lines up with 10 middle nucleotides. For the CDR3, the sequence is CASSFGTGANEQFF. In nucleotide form, the sequence is TGTGCCAGCAGTTTCGGGACAGGGGCCAATGAGCAGTTCTTC.